This T cell receptor beta chain is from a study of shared clonotypes between healthy human individuals (dated by TCRdb to 2020 to 2022). Concerning the study at large: A couple of women and a few men aged 18 to 49 years were included in the cohort. Blood TCR repertoires of five healthy adults were deeply sequenced to estimate repertoire size and the extent of clonotype sharing between individuals. For each donor, three plates each were used for CD4 naive and CD4 memory, two plates were used for CD8 naive, and one plate was used for CD8 memory. Different laboratories and diverse techniques were used to prepare libraries and sequence TCR repertoires, to increase sequencing depth and limit assay-specific biases. Leukapheresis yielded between about 0.85 and 9 billion PBMCs per donor.

Looking up the germline V gene (reference sequence) yields CDR1 MNHEY and CDR2 SMNVEV. Cut back by 2 bases and 0 bases, the V and J ends lie 20 bases apart. From cysteine to phenylalanine, the CDR3 is 18 amino acids long. Only CDR3 DNA is held: 54 bases, read in frame from base 1. Overall study outcomes, separate from this receptor: Based on pairwise subsampling, the degree of clonotype sharing among donors was expected to be affected by sequencing depth. Even with the large sequencing depth, rarefaction of the sorted-subset datasets indicated that sequencing was incomplete. Sampling was restricted to blood, and TCR repertoires in tissue are likely to differ from TCR repertoires in blood. When several donors were compared, the shared fraction of clonotypes was about 5.2% for naive CD4, roughly 3.3% for naive CD8, roughly 2.5% for memory CD4, and less than 0.5% for memory CD8. Higher generation probabilities were observed for clonotypes shared by all four sorted-subset donors than for non-shared clonotypes. The small number of donors limited the genetic and exposure-history diversity represented. Estimated clonotype richness was generally larger for naive than for memory subsets.

TCR CDR3 regions were amplified from genomic DNA by multiplex PCR using the deep immunoSEQ assay. For each cell subset, the extracted genomic DNA was distributed evenly across all wells of several immunoSEQ 96-well plates, and each plate served as one replicate. For sorted subsets, 150 to 250 ng genomic DNA, equal to about 30,000 T cell genomes, was loaded into each replicate PCR. The purified libraries were quantified using a Qubit 3.0 fluorometer, sized with a Bioanalyzer 2100, and then quantified again using the KAPA Library Quantification kit. Every immunoSEQ 96-well plate was sequenced on a dedicated single-read 150-cycle Illumina NextSeq 550 flow cell. The study's own analysis went as follows. Because the immunoSEQ output held only junctional sequences and lacked quality scores, the filtering could not match the filtering applied to full-length reads. To assign V/J genes and CDR3, sequences were annotated against IMGT germline references using PyIR, a Python wrapper for IgBLAST v1.9. Reads were filtered out if the reads had weak V/J assignments (E-value above 1e-6), no CDR3, stop codons, out-of-frame junctions, or ambiguous translated residues. V3J clonotypes were defined as sequences sharing the same inferred V gene, J gene, and CDR3 amino acid sequence. The percentage overlap between two repertoires was calculated by dividing the number of shared unique clonotypes by the size of the smaller repertoire. Repertoire richness was assessed with RTK rarefaction, the Chao1 estimator, and Recon v2.1 estimates of unobserved clonotypes. OLGA was used to compute generation probabilities for all TCRbeta clonotypes that the gDNA method yielded from four donors. Sourced from immuneACCESS, this table was stored by TCRdb with only in-frame sequences that have V and J called. A share of the clones is absent; for the studies checked, an unresolved V gene accounts for under half, and the remainder has no known explanation. The V and J calls and the clone size are those of that table, but D and trimming were determined from the DNA. The sample profile shows around 2,000,000 clones; roughly 94% of them were found once. Roughly 1% of the sample is held by the ten biggest clonotypes.

This clone was observed a single time. This clone's antigen is unknown. The input lacks base qualities; no much larger clone sits a single base away. CD8 naive samples were CD45RO-negative cells positively selected for CCR7, giving a CD45RA+CCR7+ population that excluded TemRA cells. Healthy HIV-negative adults with no recently reported acute infections or vaccinations were included as donors. Every donor was a Caucasian adult residing in Nashville, Tennessee, USA. After blood collection by leukapheresis, PBMCs were isolated using Ficoll-Histopaque density gradient centrifugation and then cryopreserved in the vapor phase of liquid nitrogen. Analytical flow cytometry was used to check the purity and quantity of each magnetically sorted T cell population. Each sorted fraction had its genomic DNA isolated and then quantified by UV absorbance on a Nanodrop 2000c.

The material sequenced was naive CD8+ T cells sorted from blood. Taken with the paper, the label for cell subset or site translates to: CD45RA+CCR7+. Recombination connected TRBV27 to TRBJ2-7; TRBD2 might be the D gene, on 5 matching bases. The clonotype comes from a man between 18 and 35 years old in good health. The CDR3 region reads CASSLTPPSSIDSYEQYF. The DNA is TGTGCCAGCAGTTTAACCCCCCCTAGCTCGATCGACTCCTACGAGCAGTACTTC.